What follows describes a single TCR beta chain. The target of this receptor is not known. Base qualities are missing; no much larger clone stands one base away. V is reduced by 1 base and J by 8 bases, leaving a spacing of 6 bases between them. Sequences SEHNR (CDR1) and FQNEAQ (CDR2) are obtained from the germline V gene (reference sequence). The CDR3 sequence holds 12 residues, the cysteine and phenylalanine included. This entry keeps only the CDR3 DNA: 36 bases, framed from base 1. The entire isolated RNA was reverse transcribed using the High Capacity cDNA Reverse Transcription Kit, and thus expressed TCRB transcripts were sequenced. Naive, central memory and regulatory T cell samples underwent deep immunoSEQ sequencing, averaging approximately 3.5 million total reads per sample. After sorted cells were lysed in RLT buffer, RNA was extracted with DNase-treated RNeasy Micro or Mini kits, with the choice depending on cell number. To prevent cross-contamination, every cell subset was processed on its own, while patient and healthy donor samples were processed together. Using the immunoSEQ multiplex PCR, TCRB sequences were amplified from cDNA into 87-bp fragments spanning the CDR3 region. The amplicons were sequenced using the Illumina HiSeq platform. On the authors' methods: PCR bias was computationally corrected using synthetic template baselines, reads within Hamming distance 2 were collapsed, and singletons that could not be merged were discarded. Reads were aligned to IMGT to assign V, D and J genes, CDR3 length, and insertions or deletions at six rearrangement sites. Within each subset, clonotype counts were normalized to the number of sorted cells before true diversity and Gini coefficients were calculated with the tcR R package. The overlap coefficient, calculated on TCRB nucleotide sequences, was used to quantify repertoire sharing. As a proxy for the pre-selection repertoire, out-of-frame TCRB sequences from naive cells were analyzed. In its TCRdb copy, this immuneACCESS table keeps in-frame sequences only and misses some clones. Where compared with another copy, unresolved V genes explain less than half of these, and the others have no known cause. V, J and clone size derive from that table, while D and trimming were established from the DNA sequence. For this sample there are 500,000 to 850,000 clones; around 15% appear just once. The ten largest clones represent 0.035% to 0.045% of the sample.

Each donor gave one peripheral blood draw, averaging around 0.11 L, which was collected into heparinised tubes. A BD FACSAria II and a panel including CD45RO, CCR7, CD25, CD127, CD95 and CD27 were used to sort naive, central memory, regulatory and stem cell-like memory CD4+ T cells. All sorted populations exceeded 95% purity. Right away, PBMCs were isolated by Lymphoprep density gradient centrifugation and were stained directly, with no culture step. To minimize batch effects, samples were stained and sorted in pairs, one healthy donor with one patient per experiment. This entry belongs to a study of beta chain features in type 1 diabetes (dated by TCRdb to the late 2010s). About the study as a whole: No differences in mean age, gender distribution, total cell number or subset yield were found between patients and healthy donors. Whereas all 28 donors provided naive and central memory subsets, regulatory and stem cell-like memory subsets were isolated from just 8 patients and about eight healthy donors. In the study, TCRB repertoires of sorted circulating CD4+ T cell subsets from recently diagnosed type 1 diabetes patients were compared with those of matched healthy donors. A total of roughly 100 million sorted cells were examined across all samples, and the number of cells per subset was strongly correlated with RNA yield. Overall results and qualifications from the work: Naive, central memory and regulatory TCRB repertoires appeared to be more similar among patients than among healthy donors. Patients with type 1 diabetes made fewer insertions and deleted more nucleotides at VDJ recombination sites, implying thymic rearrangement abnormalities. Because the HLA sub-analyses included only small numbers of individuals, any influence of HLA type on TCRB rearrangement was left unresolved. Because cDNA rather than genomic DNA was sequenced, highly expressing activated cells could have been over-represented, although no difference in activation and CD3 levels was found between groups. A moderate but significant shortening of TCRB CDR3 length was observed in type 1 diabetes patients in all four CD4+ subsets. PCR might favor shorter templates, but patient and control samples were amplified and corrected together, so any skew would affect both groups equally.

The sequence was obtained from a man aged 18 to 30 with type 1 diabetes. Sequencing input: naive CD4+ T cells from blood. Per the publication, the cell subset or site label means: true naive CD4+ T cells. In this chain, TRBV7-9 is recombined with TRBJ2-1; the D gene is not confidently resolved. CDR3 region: CASSLGVDEQFF. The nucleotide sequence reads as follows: TGTGCCAGCAGCTTAGGGGTCGATGAGCAGTTCTTC.